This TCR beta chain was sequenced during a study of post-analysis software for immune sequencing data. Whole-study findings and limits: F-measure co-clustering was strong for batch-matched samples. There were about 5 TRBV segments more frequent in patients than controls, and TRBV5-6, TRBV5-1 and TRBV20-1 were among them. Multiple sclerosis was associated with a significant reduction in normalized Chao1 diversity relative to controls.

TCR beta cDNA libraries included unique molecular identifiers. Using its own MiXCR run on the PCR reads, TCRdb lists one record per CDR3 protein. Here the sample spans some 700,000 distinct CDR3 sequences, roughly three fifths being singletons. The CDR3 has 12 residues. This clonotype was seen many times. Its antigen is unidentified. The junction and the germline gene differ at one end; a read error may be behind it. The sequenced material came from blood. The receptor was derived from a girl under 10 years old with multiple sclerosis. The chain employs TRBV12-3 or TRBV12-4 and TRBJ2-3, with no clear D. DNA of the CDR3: TGTGCCAGCAGCTTAGAAGGAGATACGCAGTATTTT. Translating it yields CASSLEGDTQYF.